The present TCR beta chain was sequenced within a study of CD8+ T cells in alopecia areata. Overall study results and limits: Within the top 100, expanded CD8+ clones significantly decreased with tofacitinib, as did scalp clonality.

The CDR3 spans 15 residues. Trimming pared 6 bases from V and 6 bases from J, leaving 17 bases between. CDR1 and CDR2 from the germline V gene are SGHDN and FVKESK. RNA was extracted and reverse transcribed into cDNA as the sequencing template. The protocol was immunoSEQ multiplex PCR, while the TCRdb copy is restricted to in-frame clones and leaves out a portion. The table has 150,000 or so clones, nearly 55% seen once. Specified treatment: oral pan-JAK inhibitor, 5-10 mg twice daily. Obtained from alopecia areata patients were lesional scalp punch biopsies along with peripheral blood. Sorting from PBMCs produced CD4+ and CD8+ T cells. This clone appeared a few times. Its specificity is not known.

The sample was CD8+ T cells sorted from blood, taken at week 4, from a patient treated with tofacitinib. The origin of this receptor is a human donor with alopecia areata. The V and J genes are TRBV14 and TRBJ2-2; D might be TRBD2 (6 bases). Here the CDR3 DNA reads TGTGCCAGCAGACCGGGACTGACGAGGGCCGGGGAGCTGTTTTTT. It codes for CASRPGLTRAGELFF.